These T cell receptor beta chains were read from a single sample in a study of T cell responses to AZD1222 COVID-19 vaccine. Some clones are missing from TCRdb's copy, which holds only in-frame ones; the method was immunoSEQ multiplex PCR. This table has around 140,000 clones, 92% appearing once. Sequences were derived from peripheral blood, sampled on day 0 of AZD1222 vaccination. These receptors all come from an adult in good health. The conserved cysteine and the conserved F or W are not part of the CDR3 here. Fields, in order: V gene, J gene, CDR3 protein.

TRBV27	TRBJ1-5	ASSFEAQSYSNQPQH
TRBV28	TRBJ2-1	ASAPGTSGDLYNEQF
TRBV11-2	TRBJ2-2	ASSPPHVPGELF
TRBV2	TRBJ2-3	ASGPGQGIDTQY
TRBV5-1	TRBJ1-3	ASSTGDGNTIY
TRBV15	TRBJ2-3	ATSRGSPSTSTDTQY
TRBV6-6	TRBJ1-3	ASSPSGNTIY
TRBV28	TRBJ1-3	ASSLPGGSGNTIY
TRBV5-1	TRBJ2-1	ASSLGASGTGINEQF
TRBV6-6	TRBJ2-2	ASSRTGDPGELF
TRBV4-1	TRBJ1-2	ASSQGDRDSGYT
TRBV19	TRBJ1-2	ASSLQQGGSGYT
TRBV24-1	TRBJ2-3	ATSDFGKPSTDTQY
TRBV7-8	TRBJ2-1	ASRHPQDNEQF
TRBV20-1	TRBJ2-7	SASVRTGGLYEQY
TRBV5-1	TRBJ2-7	ATRSLRGTYSEQY
TRBV18	TRBJ2-7	ASSPGRDRGAGEQY
TRBV2	TRBJ2-3	ASRVSGSADTQY
TRBV6-1	TRBJ2-7	ASSDSFFEQY
TRBV4-2	TRBJ2-1	ASSQQTGLAGYNEQF
TRBV29-1	TRBJ2-1	SVERDRFSGRQFNEQF
TRBV18	TRBJ1-3	ASSPGMAGGGNTIY
TRBV4-2	TRBJ2-2	ASSQAGIGDTGELF
TRBV11-2	TRBJ1-4	ASSLDVGTNEKLF
TRBV28	TRBJ1-2	ASSLSSGSYGYT
TRBV6-6	TRBJ2-1	ASSYSRGENEQF
TRBV29-1	TRBJ2-2	SLRDENTGELF
TRBV4-1	TRBJ2-2	ASSQVTSGGPNTGELF
TRBV6-5	TRBJ1-3	ASSNTYSGNTIY
TRBV7-2	TRBJ2-7	ASSSTPDRGSYEQY
TRBV7-2	TRBJ1-5	ASSFRPGDNQPQH
TRBV19	TRBJ2-7	ASSNPGQGALKQY
TRBV6-5	TRBJ1-1	ASSYELRAEAF
TRBV5-1	TRBJ1-3	ASSLDDLIRGNTIY
TRBV28	TRBJ1-3	ASRSPGQGVVGNTIY
TRBV28	TRBJ1-5	ASSLRPGQPQH
TRBV2	TRBJ2-7	ASTVADSYEQY
TRBV27	TRBJ2-1	ASAGANNEQF
TRBV3-1/TRBV3-2	TRBJ1-5	ARPPPGRGNQPQH
TRBV7-2	TRBJ1-1	ASSVISLNTEAF
TRBV7-9	TRBJ1-5	ASSLPGGNQPQH
TRBV7-2	TRBJ2-3	ASSTGTSGRGWDTQY
TRBV5-4	TRBJ1-4	ASSQQGGNEKLF
TRBV6-5	TRBJ1-1	ASSWRWAAENTEAF
TRBV6-4	TRBJ2-7	ASALAGGYSYEQY
TRBV28	TRBJ1-2	ASKQGVYGYT
TRBV5-4	TRBJ1-5	ASSLVPLGPQH
TRBV6-5	TRBJ1-3	ASRRTNSGNTIY
TRBV13	TRBJ2-1	ASSLEQGSYNEQF